This T cell receptor (beta chain) was sequenced for a study of blood T cell repertoires in COVID-19. TCRdb keeps only in-frame clones here, not all; method: immunoSEQ multiplex PCR. The sample has 30,000 to 40,000 clones, less than 90% seen once. Germline V gene lookup returns CDR1 SGHVS and CDR2 FQNEAQ. V lost 5 bases to trimming and J lost 10 bases; unmatched junction nucleotides: 9. The CDR3 consists of 16 residues. Material for sequencing was peripheral blood. This receptor was obtained from a man in his 70s with active COVID-19. V is TRBV7-8 and J is TRBJ1-6; 12 nucleotides agree with TRBD1. The CDR3: CASSTGTGGRSSPLHF. Written as DNA, the CDR3 is TGTGCCAGCAGCACCGGGACAGGGGGCCGAAGCTCACCCCTCCACTTT.